The 8 T cell receptor beta chains listed next were all sequenced from one sample in a study of T cells expressing NK-cell markers. TCRdb processed the 5' RACE reads again and assigns one entry to each CDR3 protein, with no DNA. The sample has approximately 440,000 distinct CDR3 sequences, and its top ten clones hold approximately 1.5%. Sample: blood T cells: a sorted CD56 or NKG2C T cell subset, CD4+ or CD8+ T cells, or bulk PBMC T cells (not recorded which). These receptors were obtained from a woman aged 45-65 years in good health.

The gene calls are TRBV20-1 and TRBJ2-7; TCRdb gives TRBD2 as the D gene, but with no DNA this cannot be confirmed. The CDR3 consists of 16 residues. Germline V lookup: CDR1 DFQATT, CDR2 SNEGSKA (reference sequence). The CDR3 reads CSASAGGSGRAGEQYF.

V is TRBV14 and J is TRBJ2-2; TCRdb's assignment of TRBD2 cannot be checked, as there is no DNA. This CDR3 region has 15 residues. In germline, CDR1 is SGHDN, CDR2 FVKESK. CDR3 amino acids: CASSPVPSYTGELFF.

The rearrangement links TRBV19 to TRBJ2-1; without DNA, the TCRdb call of TRBD1 cannot be checked. Germline-derived CDR1 and CDR2 are LNHDA and SQIVND (reference sequence). CDR3 length: 15 amino acids. This chain's CDR3 is CASSVPGTPYNEQFF.

This chain joins TRBV25-1 and TRBJ1-2; TCRdb designates TRBD1, a call that cannot be tested without DNA. This CDR3 comprises 14 residues. The germline CDR1 and CDR2 sequences are MGHDK and SYGVNS. The CDR3 region is CASKRGQDSYGYTF.

V usage is TRBV12-3 or TRBV12-4 and J usage is TRBJ2-1; the D gene TCRdb calls, TRBD2, cannot be checked with no DNA. The length of the CDR3 is 14 residues. This chain's CDR3 is CASSPSGRGDEQFF.

The J gene is TRBJ2-3, the V gene TRBV10-3. CDR3 length: 14 amino acids. Per the germline V gene, CDR1 is ENHRY and CDR2 is SYGVKD. The CDR3 loop is CAISDFHPTDTQYF.

The rearrangement joins TRBV18 to TRBJ2-5; TCRdb selects TRBD1, and the lack of DNA leaves this call unchecked. The CDR3 runs 16 residues. The germline CDR1 and CDR2 sequences are KGHSH and LQKENI. The chain's CDR3 is CASSPLQGIVQETQYF.

The chain employs TRBV20-1 and TRBJ2-7; the D gene TCRdb calls, TRBD1, cannot be checked with no DNA. This CDR3 contains 17 residues. Germline CDR1 reads DFQATT; CDR2 reads SNEGSKA (reference sequence). The CDR3 is CSASSPPWGTRGGEQYF.